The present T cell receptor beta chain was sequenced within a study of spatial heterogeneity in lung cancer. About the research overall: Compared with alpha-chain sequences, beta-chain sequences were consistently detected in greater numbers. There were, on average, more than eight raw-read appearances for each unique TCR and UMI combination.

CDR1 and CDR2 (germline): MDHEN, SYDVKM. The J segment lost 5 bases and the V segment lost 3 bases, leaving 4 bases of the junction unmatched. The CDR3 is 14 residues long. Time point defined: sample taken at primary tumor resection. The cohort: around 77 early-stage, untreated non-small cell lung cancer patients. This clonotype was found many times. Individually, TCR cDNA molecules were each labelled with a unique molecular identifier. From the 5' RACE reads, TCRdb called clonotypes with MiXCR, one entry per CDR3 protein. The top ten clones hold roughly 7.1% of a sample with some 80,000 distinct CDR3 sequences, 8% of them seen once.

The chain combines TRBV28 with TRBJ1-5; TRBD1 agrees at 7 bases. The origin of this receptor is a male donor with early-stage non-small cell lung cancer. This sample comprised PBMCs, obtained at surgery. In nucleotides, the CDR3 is TGTGCCAGCAGTTTCACAGGGGACCATCAGCCCCAGCATTTT. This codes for CASSFTGDHQPQHF.